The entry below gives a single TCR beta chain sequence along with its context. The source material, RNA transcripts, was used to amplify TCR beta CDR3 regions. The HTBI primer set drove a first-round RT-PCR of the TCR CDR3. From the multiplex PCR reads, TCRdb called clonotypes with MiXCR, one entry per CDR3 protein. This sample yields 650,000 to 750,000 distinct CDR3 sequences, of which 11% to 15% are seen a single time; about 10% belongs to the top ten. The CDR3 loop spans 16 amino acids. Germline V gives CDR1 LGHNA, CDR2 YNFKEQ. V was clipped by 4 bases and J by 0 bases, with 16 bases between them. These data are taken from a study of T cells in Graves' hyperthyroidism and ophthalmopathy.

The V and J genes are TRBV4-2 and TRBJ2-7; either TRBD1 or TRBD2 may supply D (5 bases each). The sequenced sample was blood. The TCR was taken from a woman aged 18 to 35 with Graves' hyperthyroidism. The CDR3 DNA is TGTGCCAGCAGCCGAGTTGGGACGGATAGCTCCTACGAGCAGTACTTC. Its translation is CASSRVGTDSSYEQYF.